This TCR beta chain is from a study of blood T cells in healthy people across ages (dated by TCRdb to 2013 to 2016). Background on the whole study: In model experiments, template switching captured about one uniquely barcoded TCR beta cDNA molecule for every two T cells. The study measured age-related changes in TCR beta repertoire diversity using deep sequencing normalized with unique cDNA molecular identifiers. The donors were divided into four age groups: young (average roughly 17 years), middle-aged (around 37), aged (roughly 66) and long-lived (nearly 85). Two additional independent replicas of 1 million unique cDNA reads from the same blood draw were analyzed for two donors (one aged 18 to 30 and one aged 80 or older). To avoid experimental bias, donors of different ages were randomly spread across the sequencing lanes. The full study reports these points: Total diversity estimates from one million sequenced T cells were considered lower bounds and underestimates. Observed TCR beta diversity correlated strongly with the percentage of naive T cells measured by flow cytometry. The long-lived group showed more naive CD4+ T cells, fewer expanded clones and increased TCR diversity than the aged group, suggesting age selection. Because the CMV infection status of the donors was unknown, age-related changes in expanded clonotypes may potentially have been confounded. Conclusive comparison of naive and antigen-experienced compartments was prevented by the profiling of bulk unsorted PBMCs. As age increased, observed TCR beta diversity per million T cells dropped in a roughly linear way, and a significant reduction was already evident by age about 40.

Donors were 30 to 45 systemically healthy Caucasian individuals from Russia aged roughly 6 to 95 years. Approximately 10 milliliters of peripheral blood were collected from each donor into EDTA-treated Vacutainer tubes. Ficoll-Paque density-gradient centrifugation was used to isolate PBMCs, with at least 6.5 million per sample. Trizol reagent was used to extract total RNA from the PBMCs, yielding at least 6 micrograms per sample. The percentages of naive CD45RAhigh/CD27high T cells were determined by flow cytometry on a PBMC aliquot from every donor. There are a few counts of this clonotype. The antigen this receptor binds is unknown. Qualities for individual bases were not recorded, and no much larger clone is one base off. Libraries were made using 5' RACE. The sequencer listed for this sample is Illumina HiSeq 2500. The second PCR ran for roughly 7 to 11 cycles and used a J-beta primer mix along with a sample-barcoded 5' primer. A template-switch 5' adaptor carrying 12 random nucleotides introduced a unique molecular identifier onto each TCR beta cDNA molecule. Each sample yielded at least 2.5 million CDR3-containing paired-end reads. First-strand cDNA was synthesized from all RNA with the Mint cDNA synthesis kit, primed by a TRBC-specific oligonucleotide. After uracil-DNA glycosylase treatment, a first 18-cycle PCR used universal primers M1SS and BC2_uni_R on all cDNA. In the paper's pipeline: For normalization, 1 million high-quality reads, each with a distinct molecular identifier, were randomly selected from each sample. Instead of being binned into consensus sequences, reads that shared molecular identifiers were thrown out. CDR3 identification, clonotype clustering and error correction used MiTCR with a Q25 quality threshold and the strictest error-elimination algorithm. A nonparametric unseen species model with Euler transformation was used to estimate lower-bound total TCR beta diversity. TCRdb's own reprocessing of the public reads used fastp at Q25 and MiXCR and kept productive beta chains. For every CDR3 protein sequence, its rows merge into one entry that carries the most common genes and DNA. TCRdb, rather than the study authors, made the V and J calls. In this sample the table shows around 1,500,000 distinct CDR3 sequences, 42% of which occur a single time. The top ten clones comprise roughly 7.9% of the sample.

This receptor was obtained from a woman aged 18-29 years in good health. Material for sequencing was blood.

The DNA sequence is as follows: TGCAGCGTTGAAAGGCCGCAGGGGGCCTTGGAGACCCAGTACTTC. Translated, it gives CSVERPQGALETQYF. The sequence joins TRBV29-1 to TRBJ2-5, with 8 junctional bases fitting TRBD1. For this chain, trimming is 2 bases at the V end and 5 bases at the J end, and the number of junction bases without a gene match is 10. The CDR1 and CDR2 encoded by the germline V gene are SQVTM and ANQGSEA. The CDR3 holds 15 amino acids from the cysteine to the phenylalanine. The kept DNA is CDR3 alone, 45 bases in frame from the first base.